The clone carrying this T cell receptor (beta chain) was detected many times. The antigen remains unidentified. The sample belongs to a study of Graves' ophthalmopathy and Graves' hyperthyroidism. Study-wide points: Both an approximately 71% sensitivity and an approximately 72% specificity characterized the model's predictions of ophthalmopathy progression.

Deletions cut 1 base from V and 3 bases from J, with 4 bases between. Germline-derived CDR1 and CDR2 are GTSNPN and SVGIG (reference sequence). The CDR3 consists of 11 residues. Other autoimmune diseases, uncontrolled infections, pregnancy or lactation led to the exclusion of patients. RNA transcripts yielded amplified TCR beta CDR3 regions. The first round was an RT-PCR with HTBI primers, and the second round was a multiplex PCR. Using its own MiXCR run on the multiplex PCR reads, TCRdb lists one record per CDR3 protein. The sample holds about 210,000 distinct CDR3 sequences, 25% to 35% seen once. V gene TRBV30 combines with J gene TRBJ2-7; no clear D. This receptor was taken from a man aged 50-59 years with Graves' ophthalmopathy. The specimen sequenced was peripheral blood. The CDR3 DNA is TGTGCCTGGAGTGCTGGCTACGAGCAGTACTTC. Residues: CAWSAGYEQYF. Drawing the rest from reference TRBV30 and TRBJ2-7, the complete variable domain is SQTIHQWPATLVQPVGSPLSLECTVEGTSNPNLYWYRQAAGRGLQLLFYSVGIGQISSEVPQNLSASRPQDRQFILSSKKLLLSDSGFYLCAWSAGYEQYFGPGTRLTVT.